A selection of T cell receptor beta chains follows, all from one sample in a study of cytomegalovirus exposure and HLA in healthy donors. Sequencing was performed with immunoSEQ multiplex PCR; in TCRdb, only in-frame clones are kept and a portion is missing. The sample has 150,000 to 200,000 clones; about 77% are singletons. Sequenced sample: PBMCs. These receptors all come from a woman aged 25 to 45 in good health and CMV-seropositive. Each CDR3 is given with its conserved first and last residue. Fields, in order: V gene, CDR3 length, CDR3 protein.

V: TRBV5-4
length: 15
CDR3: CASSLKLAGEETQYF

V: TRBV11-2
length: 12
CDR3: CASSLDEYEQYF

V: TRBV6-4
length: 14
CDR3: CASSEVVGHSPLHF

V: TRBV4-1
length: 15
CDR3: CASSQVTGGLPPQHF

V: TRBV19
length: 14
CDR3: CAISKGGDTGELFF

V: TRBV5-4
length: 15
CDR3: CASSSTGEAKNIQYF

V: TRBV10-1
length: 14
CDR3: CASSPGTGVGELFF

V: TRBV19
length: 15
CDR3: CASSPSDSSGNTIYF

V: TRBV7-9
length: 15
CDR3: CASSSHRTGTAEQYF

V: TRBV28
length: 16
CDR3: CASSPDPLDSLNEQFF

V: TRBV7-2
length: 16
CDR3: CASSLAPGVVAGELFF

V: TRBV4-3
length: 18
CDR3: CASSRTYGPTGVNHTQYF

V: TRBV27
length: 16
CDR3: CASSFLLAGGLHEQFF

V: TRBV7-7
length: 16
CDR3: CASSLGLAGGRDTQYF

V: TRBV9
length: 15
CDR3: CASSVAPGAPYEQYF

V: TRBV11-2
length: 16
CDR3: CASSLKSGGITDTQYF

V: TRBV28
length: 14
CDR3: CASSGGLGNYEQYF

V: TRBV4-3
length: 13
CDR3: CASSVTGTYGYTF

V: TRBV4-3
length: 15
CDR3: CASSQDPRSVETQYF

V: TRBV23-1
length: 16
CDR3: CASSQSKGQAMYEQYF

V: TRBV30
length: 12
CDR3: CAWSRREETQYF

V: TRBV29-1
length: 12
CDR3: CSAGPGDTEAFF

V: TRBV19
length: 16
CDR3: CASSMRHFQSSYEQYF

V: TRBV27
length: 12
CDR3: CASSGTGGGYTF

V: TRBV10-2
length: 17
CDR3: CASSDGLGAGSPYEQYF

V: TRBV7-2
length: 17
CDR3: CASSRDRGRMGAYEQYF

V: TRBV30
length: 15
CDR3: CAWRLAGGVHGELFF

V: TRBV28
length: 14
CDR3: CASSSGGQGTEAFF

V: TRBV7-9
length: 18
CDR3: CASSLRTGGTRMDSPLHF

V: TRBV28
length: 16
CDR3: CASSLPPIVGAYGYTF

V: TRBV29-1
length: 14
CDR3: CSVSLGLLNQPQHF

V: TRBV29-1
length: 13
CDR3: CSVRTAGNQPQHF

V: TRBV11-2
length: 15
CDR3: CASSLARGTNYGYTF

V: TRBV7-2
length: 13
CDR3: CASSFVRQETQYF

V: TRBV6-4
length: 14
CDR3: CASSDSTGAGELFF

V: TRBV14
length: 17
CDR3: CASSQEGSLRQGETQYF